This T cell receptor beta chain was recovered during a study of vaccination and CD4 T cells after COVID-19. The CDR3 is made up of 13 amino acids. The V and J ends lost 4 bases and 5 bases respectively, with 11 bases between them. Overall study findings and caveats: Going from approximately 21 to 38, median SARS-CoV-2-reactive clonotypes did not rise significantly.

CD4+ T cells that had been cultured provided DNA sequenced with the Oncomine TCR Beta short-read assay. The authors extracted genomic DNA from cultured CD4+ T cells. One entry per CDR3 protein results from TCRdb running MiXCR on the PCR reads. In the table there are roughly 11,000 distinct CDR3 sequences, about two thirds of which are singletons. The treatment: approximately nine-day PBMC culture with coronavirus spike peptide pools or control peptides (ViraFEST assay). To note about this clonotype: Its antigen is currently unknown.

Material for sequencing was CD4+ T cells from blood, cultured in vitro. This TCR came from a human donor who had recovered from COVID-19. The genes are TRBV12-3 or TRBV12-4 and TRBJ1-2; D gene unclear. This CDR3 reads CASSSEGLYGYTF. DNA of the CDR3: TGTGCCAGCAGTTCGGAGGGATTGTATGGCTACACCTTC.